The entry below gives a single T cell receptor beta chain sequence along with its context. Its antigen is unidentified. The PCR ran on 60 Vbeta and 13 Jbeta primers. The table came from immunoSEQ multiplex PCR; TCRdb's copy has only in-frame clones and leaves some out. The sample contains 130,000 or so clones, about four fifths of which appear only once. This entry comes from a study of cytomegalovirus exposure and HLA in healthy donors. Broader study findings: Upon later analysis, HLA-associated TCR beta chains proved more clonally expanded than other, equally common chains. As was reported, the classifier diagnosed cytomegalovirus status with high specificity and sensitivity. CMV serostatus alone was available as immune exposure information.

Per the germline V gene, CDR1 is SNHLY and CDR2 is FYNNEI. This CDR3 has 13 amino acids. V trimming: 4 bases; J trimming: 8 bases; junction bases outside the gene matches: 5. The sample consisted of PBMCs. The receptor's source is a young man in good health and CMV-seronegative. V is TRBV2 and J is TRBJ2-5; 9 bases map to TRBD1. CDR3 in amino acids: CASSAGTGLTQYF. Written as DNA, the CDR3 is TGTGCCAGCAGTGCTGGGACAGGGCTCACCCAGTACTTC.